This TCR beta chain was recovered during a study of cytomegalovirus exposure and HLA in healthy donors. The length of the CDR3 is 16 residues. Per the germline V gene, CDR1 is MDHEN and CDR2 is SYDVKM. Trimming removed 1 base from V and 4 bases from J, with 16 bases in between. In the PCR, 60 Vbeta and 13 Jbeta primers were used. Per the original methods: A later analysis counted 65 million to 80 million unique TCR beta chains, roughly 11 million shared. TCRdb keeps only in-frame clones here, not all; method: immunoSEQ multiplex PCR. The D gene and trimming were derived from the DNA, and the V and J assignments and clone size from that table. Altogether about 190,000 clones are present, roughly three quarters being singletons, with the ten largest covering 1.6%.

The chain joins TRBV28 to TRBJ2-5; D might be TRBD2 (5 bases). The origin of this receptor is a woman aged 18-30 years in good health and CMV-seronegative. The specimen was PBMCs. CDR3 in DNA: TGTGCCAGCAGTTTATCCTTCGGGGATTTTAGAGAGACCCAGTACTTC. Amino acids: CASSLSFGDFRETQYF.